This T cell receptor beta chain was observed in a study of T cell repertoires in cytomegalovirus infection. TCRdb re-analysed the reads in MiXCR, keeping a single row per CDR3 protein. The repertoire includes some 390,000 distinct CDR3 sequences, about a sixth of them detected once, and 7.5% to 9% sits in the top ten. Germline values: CDR1 SGHTA, CDR2 FQGNSA. The CDR3 has 15 residues. Trimming shortened V by 2 bases and J by 2 bases, and 9 bases separated the two germline ends. There are a few counts of this clonotype. Source material: PBMCs. This TCR was recovered from a human donor in good health (CMV status not recorded). Some clones in this sample may be carry-over from other donors' samples. The genes are TRBV7-2 and TRBJ1-4, with D maybe TRBD1 (6 bases). The CDR3 here is CASSLRTVTNEKLFF. The CDR3 bases are TGTGCCAGCAGCTTAAGGACAGTTACTAATGAAAAACTGTTTTTT. Full variable domain (remainder filled in from reference TRBV7-2 and TRBJ1-4): GAGVSQSPSNKVTEKGKDVELRCDPISGHTALYWYRQSLGQGLEFLIYFQGNSAPDKSGLPSDRFSAERTGGSVSTLTIQRTQQEDSAVYLCASSLRTVTNEKLFFGSGTQLSVL.